This T cell receptor (beta chain) was profiled in a study of OX40 agonist ivuxolimab in advanced cancers. As for the study in general: Three individuals attained partial responses, comprising one hepatocellular carcinoma case and two cutaneous melanoma cases.

The method was immunoSEQ multiplex PCR; TCRdb's version includes in-frame clones alone and lacks a portion of them. This sample yields 25,000 to 35,000 clones, of which 84% are seen a single time; under 25% belongs to the top ten. Sequences were derived from CD4+ or CD8+ T cells sorted from blood, sampled in a trial of the OX40 agonist ivuxolimab. This sequence was found in an adult with an advanced solid tumor such as melanoma, head and neck, liver or kidney cancer.

The CDR3 here is CASSLGLAGGPWVGNEQFF. The DNA for the CDR3 is TGTGCCAGCAGCCTCGGACTAGCGGGAGGGCCGTGGGTAGGCAATGAGCAGTTCTTC. The V call is TRBV11-2, the J call TRBJ2-1, with TRBD2 matching 15 bases. The CDR3 totals 19 residues. J was trimmed by 6 bases and V by 5 bases; bases with no gene match: 14. Looked up from germline, CDR1 is SGHAT and CDR2 is FQNNGV.